This T cell receptor (beta chain) was found in a study of blood T cells in healthy people across ages. Background on the study: Template switching retrieved approximately one barcoded beta molecule for each two T cells.

The authors ran a second PCR of about 7 to 12 cycles using a sample-barcoded 5' primer and a J-beta primer mix. TCRdb recomputed calls from the 5' RACE reads with MiXCR, one row per CDR3 protein. The sample yields about 770,000 distinct CDR3 sequences, 40% to 50% seen once. The length of the CDR3 is 15 residues. The V gene end was trimmed by 1 base and the J gene end by 5 bases; junction bases not matched to a gene: 9. CDR1 is SGDLS, CDR2 YYNGEE, per germline. Isolating PBMCs gave at least 7 million of these cells per sample. This TCR was recovered from a man between 60 and 75 years old in good health. Sequenced material: blood. This rearrangement joins TRBV9 to TRBJ2-7; 7 positions match TRBD1. CDR3 sequence: CASSVTLGQLNEQYF. DNA for the CDR3: TGTGCCAGCAGCGTAACCCTGGGACAGTTAAACGAGCAGTACTTC.